The entry that follows covers one T cell receptor (beta chain) sequence. This clone showed up just a few times. Its specific antigen is unknown. Within one base of it there is no much larger clone, and no base qualities were kept. Germline trimming: 5 bases from V, 8 bases from J; junction bases outside gene matches: 8. The germline V gene gives CDR1 as SGHTA and CDR2 as FQGTGA. The CDR3 runs 13 amino acids, cysteine and phenylalanine included. The sequence is cut down to CDR3 DNA, 39 bases in frame from base 1. Mismatch repair deficiency in every enrolled patient was established by polymerase chain reaction or immunohistochemistry. Three patients who responded to pembrolizumab therapy underwent TCR sequencing. In the phase II trial, pembrolizumab PD-1 blockade was tested prospectively in advanced mismatch repair-deficient cancers, no matter which tissue of origin the cancers came from. Peripheral blood T cell samples were serially collected before and at multiple times after PD-1 blockade was started. Blood sampling times were expressed in weeks after the first pembrolizumab dose.

The data belong to a study of PD-1 blockade in mismatch repair-deficient tumors (dated by TCRdb to about 2017). At the level of the whole study: Between September 2013 and September 2016, the trial enrolled some 91 consecutive patients with approximately 11 mismatch repair-deficient cancer types, every one of whom had been previously treated and was progressing. Tumor-associated T cell clones in the peripheral blood of patients responding to PD-1 blockade were tracked using deep sequencing of TCR CDR3 regions.

The library came from the immunoSEQ multiplex PCR assay. Not all clones reach the TCRdb copy of this immuneACCESS table, which keeps in-frame sequences only. Checked studies attribute under half of the gap to unresolved V genes and leave the rest unexplained. The sample has under 40,000 clones on record, approximately 88% of them singletons. Jointly, the top ten make up 1% to 1.4% of the sample. Overall results and qualifications from the work: Tumor-resident clones, often undetectable in blood before treatment, expanded rapidly after pembrolizumab and then contracted, generally before radiologic responses.

This material consisted of PBMCs, taken around 40 weeks after starting pembrolizumab. The source of this sequence is an adult with mismatch repair-deficient cancer. The chain couples TRBV7-3 to TRBJ2-5, with 7 bases matching TRBD1. CDR3 reads: CASSRDSSTTQYF. The nucleotides are TGTGCCAGCAGCCGGGACAGCAGTACAACCCAGTACTTC.